This T cell receptor (beta chain) was recovered during a study of T cell clonality in common variable immunodeficiency. Findings of the study overall: CVID subjects had higher TCRbeta clonality than healthy controls, most marked in about a third.

This CDR3 contains 15 residues. Germline values: CDR1 SGHAT, CDR2 FQNNGV. The V gene end was trimmed by 3 bases and the J gene end by 1 base; junction bases not matched to a gene: 5. At least ten counts were recorded for this clone. The antigen remains unidentified. The CDR3 goes on 3 residues after the read ends, and that part is filled in from the germline J gene. Here immunoSEQ multiplex PCR was the method, and the copy in TCRdb shows in-frame clones only, minus some. This table holds under 50,000 clones with no singletons; the top ten claim about 0.68%. Sequenced input: peripheral blood mononuclear cells. The chain recombines TRBV11-2 with TRBJ1-1; 7 bases agree with TRBD1. This clonotype was sampled from a person between 18 and 75 years old in good health. The CDR3 bases that were read are TGTGCCAGCAGCTTCGGGACAGTTGGGAACACTGAA. Its translation: CASSFGTVGNTE. The whole CDR3 protein reads CASSFGTVGNTEAFF.